This T cell receptor (beta chain) derives from a study of identical twins. TCRdb analysed the 5' RACE reads with MiXCR anew, one entry per CDR3 protein. In the table there are around 1.7 million distinct CDR3 sequences, roughly 35% of which are singletons. Study findings and constraints: With monozygotic twins, out-of-frame TCR alpha sharing exceeded what models estimated. Among beta out-of-frame sequences, excess sharing between twins appeared weaker. Interpretation of the results relied on cross-sectional statistical analysis and not on following the same donors.

The CDR3 contains 14 residues. CDR1 is DFQATT and CDR2 is SNEGSKA in the germline V gene (reference sequence). After removal of 4 bases from V and 2 bases from J, the junction contained 5 bases not matched to a gene. To note about this clonotype: Its cognate antigen is unknown.

The sequencing input was cord blood. The rearrangement joins TRBV20-1 to TRBJ2-1; TRBD2 agrees at 7 bases. The receptor's source is a newborn girl in good health. The CDR3, as DNA: TGCAGTGCTAAAGAAGCGGGACCCTACAATGAGCAGTTCTTC. Protein: CSAKEAGPYNEQFF.